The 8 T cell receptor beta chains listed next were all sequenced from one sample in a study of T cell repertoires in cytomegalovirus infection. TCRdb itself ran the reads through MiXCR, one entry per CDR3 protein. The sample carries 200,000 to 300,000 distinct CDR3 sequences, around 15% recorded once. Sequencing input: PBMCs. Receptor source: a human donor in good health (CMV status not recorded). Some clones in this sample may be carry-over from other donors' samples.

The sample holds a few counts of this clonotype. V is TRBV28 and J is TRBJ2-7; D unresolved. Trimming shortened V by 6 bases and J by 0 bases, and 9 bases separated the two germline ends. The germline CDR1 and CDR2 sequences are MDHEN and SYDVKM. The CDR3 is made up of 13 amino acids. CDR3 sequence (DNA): TGTGCCAGCAGCGCGTGGAGCTCCTACGAGCAGTACTTC. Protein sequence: CASSAWSSYEQYF.

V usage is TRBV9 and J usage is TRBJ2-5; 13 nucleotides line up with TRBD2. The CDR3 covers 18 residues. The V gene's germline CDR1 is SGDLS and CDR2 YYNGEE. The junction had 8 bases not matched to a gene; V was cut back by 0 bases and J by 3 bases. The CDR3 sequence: CASSVATWGLAGKETQYF. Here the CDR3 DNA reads TGTGCCAGCAGCGTAGCTACGTGGGGACTAGCGGGAAAAGAGACCCAGTACTTC.

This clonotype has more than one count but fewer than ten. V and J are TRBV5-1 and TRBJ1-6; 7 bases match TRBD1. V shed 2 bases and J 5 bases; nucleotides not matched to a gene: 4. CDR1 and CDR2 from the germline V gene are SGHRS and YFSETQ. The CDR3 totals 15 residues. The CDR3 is CASSLGGGNNSPLHF. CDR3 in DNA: TGCGCCAGCAGCTTAGGAGGGGGCAATAATTCACCCCTCCACTTT.

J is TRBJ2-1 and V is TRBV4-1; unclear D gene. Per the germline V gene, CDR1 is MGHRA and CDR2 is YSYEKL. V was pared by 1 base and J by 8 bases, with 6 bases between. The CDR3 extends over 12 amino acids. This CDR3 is CASSQVEDEQFF. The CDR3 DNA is TGCGCCAGCAGCCAAGTTGAGGATGAGCAGTTCTTC.

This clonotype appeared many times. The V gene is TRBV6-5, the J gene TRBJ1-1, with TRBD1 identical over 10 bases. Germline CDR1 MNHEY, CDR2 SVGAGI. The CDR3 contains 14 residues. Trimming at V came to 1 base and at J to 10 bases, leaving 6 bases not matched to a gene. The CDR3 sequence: CASSYLGQGSIAFF. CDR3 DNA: TGTGCCAGCAGTTACTTGGGACAGGGGTCTATAGCTTTCTTT.

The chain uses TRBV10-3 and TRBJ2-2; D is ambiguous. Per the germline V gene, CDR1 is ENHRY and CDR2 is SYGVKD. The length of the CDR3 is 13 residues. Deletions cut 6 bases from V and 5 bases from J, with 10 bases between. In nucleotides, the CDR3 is TGTGCCATCAGCCTGACGGAGACCGGGGAGCTGTTTTTT. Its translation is CAISLTETGELFF.

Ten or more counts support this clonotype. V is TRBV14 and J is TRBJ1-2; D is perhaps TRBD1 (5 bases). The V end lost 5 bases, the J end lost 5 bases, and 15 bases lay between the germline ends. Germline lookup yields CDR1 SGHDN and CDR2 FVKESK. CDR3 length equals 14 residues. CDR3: CASSSRQGRYGYTF. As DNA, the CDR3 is TGTGCCAGCAGCTCCCGGCAGGGCCGATATGGCTACACCTTC.

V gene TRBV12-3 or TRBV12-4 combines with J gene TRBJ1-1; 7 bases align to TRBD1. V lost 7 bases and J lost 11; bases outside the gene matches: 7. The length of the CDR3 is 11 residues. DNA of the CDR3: TGTGCCAGCAAACAACAGGGGTCGGCTTTCTTT. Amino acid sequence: CASKQQGSAFF.